Below are 32 T cell receptor beta chains sequenced from a single sample in a study of T cells after posttransplantation cyclophosphamide. The data were produced by immunoSEQ multiplex PCR, yet TCRdb's version contains in-frame clones alone and is incomplete. Here the sample spans about 21,000 clones, 65% to 90% being singletons. Methotrexate plus calcineurin inhibitor accompanied controls' myeloablative marrow transplants; sampling was 1 year later. Sequencing used PBMCs, obtained 350 to 400 days after allogeneic stem cell transplant with calcineurin inhibitor and methotrexate. These receptors were collected from a female patient in her thirties or forties who received an allogeneic stem cell transplant from an unrelated donor, was CMV-positive, and had acute and chronic GVHD. Some T cells may be the graft donor's.

In this sample, this clone turned up once. The rearrangement links TRBV13 to TRBJ2-5, with 8 bases lining up with TRBD2. Germline CDR1 is PRHDT and CDR2 is FYEKMQ (reference sequence). V shed 1 base and J 0 bases; nucleotides not matched to a gene: 4. This CDR3 contains 16 residues. CDR3 loop: CASSLVQRGYQETQYF. CDR3 sequence (DNA): TGTGCCAGCAGCTTAGTACAGCGGGGGTACCAAGAGACCCAGTACTTC.

The chain combines TRBV4-2 with TRBJ1-2; D not resolved. V was shortened by 0 bases and J by 0 bases, with 5 bases between the two germline ends. Germline V gene lookup returns CDR1 LGHNA and CDR2 YNFKEQ. This CDR3 has 14 residues. This CDR3 reads CASSQDTANYGYTF. In nucleotides, the CDR3 is TGTGCCAGCAGCCAAGATACAGCTAACTATGGCTACACCTTC.

This chain connects TRBV7-2 to TRBJ1-1; D may be TRBD1 (6 bases). CDR3 length: 13 amino acids. CDR1 and CDR2 (germline): SGHTA, FQGNSA. The germline V and J ends were trimmed by 0 bases and 6 bases, with 8 bases remaining between them. CDR3 sequence (DNA): TGTGCCAGCAGCTTAGCCGCAGGGGCTGAAGCTTTCTTT. Translating it yields CASSLAAGAEAFF.

The rearrangement links TRBV18 to TRBJ2-5, with 8 bases that match TRBD2. The CDR3 extends over 15 amino acids. Trimming took 0 bases from V and 1 from J; bases not matched to a gene: 1. The germline V gene has CDR1 KGHSH and CDR2 LQKENI. The CDR3 DNA reads TGTGCCAGCTCACCACCCGGGGGGGGCCAAGAGACCCAGTACTTC. Translating it yields CASSPPGGGQETQYF.

V usage is TRBV6-5 and J usage is TRBJ2-7; possibly TRBD1 for D (6 bases). Trimming took off 6 bases at V and 3 bases at J, with 9 bases between the two ends. The CDR3 consists of 12 residues. Germline assignment: CDR1 MNHEY and CDR2 SVGAGI. The CDR3 DNA reads TGTGCCAGCAGAAAACAGGGCTACGAGCAGTACTTC. Its translation is CASRKQGYEQYF.

V usage is TRBV29-1 and J usage is TRBJ2-7; 12 nucleotides match TRBD2. CDR1 is SQVTM and CDR2 is ANQGSEA in the germline V gene. J gave up 5 bases and V 7 bases, and 6 bases lay outside the gene matches. The CDR3 covers 13 residues. The chain's CDR3 is CSGASGRANEQYF. The CDR3 DNA sequence: TGCAGCGGTGCTAGCGGGAGGGCTAACGAGCAGTACTTC.

V usage is TRBV7-8 and J usage is TRBJ1-5; D may be TRBD1 (5 bases). The germline gives CDR1 SGHVS, CDR2 FQNEAQ. Trimming removed 8 bases at V and 4 bases at J, with 15 bases between. The CDR3 is made up of 14 amino acids. The CDR3 sequence: CASSSQGSNQPQHF. The CDR3 nucleotides are TGTGCCAGCTCAAGCCAGGGTAGTAATCAGCCCCAGCATTTT.

This clone was observed a single time. The V call is TRBV5-1, the J call TRBJ1-2; D gene uncertain. Trimming removed 3 bases from V and 4 bases from J, with 10 bases in between. Germline V lookup: CDR1 SGHRS, CDR2 YFSETQ. CDR3 length equals 13 residues. In DNA form, the CDR3 reads TGCGCCAGCAGCTCTGGCGGGCTCTATGGCTACACCTTC. The encoded protein is CASSSGGLYGYTF.

The V and J genes are TRBV7-9 and TRBJ1-2, with TRBD1 as a possible D gene (5 bases). Germline-derived CDR1 and CDR2 are SEHNR and FQNEAQ (reference sequence). This CDR3 is built from 12 residues. Trimming removed 3 bases at V and 8 bases at J, with 10 bases between. The CDR3 loop reads CASSLPGHGYTF. Written as DNA, the CDR3 is TGTGCCAGCAGCTTGCCAGGGCACGGCTACACCTTC. The variable domain in full, with the rest retrieved from reference TRBV7-9 and TRBJ1-2, is DTGVSQNPRHKITKRGQNVTFRCDPISEHNRLYWYRQTLGQGPEFLTYFQNEAQLEKSRLLSDRFSAERPKGSFSTLEIQRTEQGDSAMYLCASSLPGHGYTFGSGTRLTVV.

The V call is TRBV29-1, the J call TRBJ1-1, with 8 bases that match TRBD1. V was clipped by 6 bases and J by 3 bases; unmatched bases: 15. This CDR3 region has 16 residues. Per the germline V gene, CDR1 is SQVTM and CDR2 is ANQGSEA. CDR3 sequence reads: CSVGKLLPGGYTEAFF. The CDR3 DNA follows: TGCAGCGTCGGAAAATTACTTCCAGGGGGCTACACTGAAGCTTTCTTT.

V usage is TRBV5-4 and J usage is TRBJ2-1; weak D call: TRBD2 (6 bases). V lost 3 bases, J lost 11 bases, and 12 bases lay in between. The CDR3 totals 12 residues. The germline gives CDR1 SGHNT, CDR2 YYREEE (reference sequence). Here the CDR3 reads CASSSEGQKQFF. The CDR3 DNA sequence: TGTGCCAGCAGCTCGGAGGGGCAAAAGCAGTTCTTC.

J is TRBJ2-7 and V is TRBV9, with 8 bases lining up with TRBD1. J gave up 3 bases and V 3 bases, and 11 bases lay outside the gene matches. Germline CDR1 is SGDLS and CDR2 is YYNGEE. This CDR3 spans 16 amino acids. This chain's CDR3 is CASSAQTGVPLYEQYF. DNA for the CDR3: TGTGCCAGCAGCGCCCAGACAGGGGTCCCCCTCTACGAGCAGTACTTC.

This clone occurred once. Here the CDR3 omits its conserved ending phenylalanine or tryptophan, so a read error is the likely source. Because the CDR3's place on the DNA is in doubt, the DNA is left out and the CDR3 is given as listed by TCRdb. V usage is TRBV5-3 and J usage is TRBJ1-2; the listed D gene, TRBD1, was not tested against the DNA. TRBV5-3 is an ORF; its function is uncertain. The CDR3 spans 11 residues, counting both ends. The CDR3 spells CARSAYREPID.

This clone has just one count. The chain is built from TRBV7-8 and TRBJ2-2; D not resolved. The CDR3 runs to 11 residues. Germline values: CDR1 SGHVS, CDR2 FQNEAQ. Trimming pared 2 bases from V and 10 bases from J, leaving 5 bases between. Here the CDR3 DNA reads TGTGCCAGCAGCTTAAGAGTGGAGCTGTTTTTT. Translation gives CASSLRVELFF.

This chain uses TRBV19 with TRBJ2-7; D might be TRBD1 (6 bases). V was clipped by 1 base and J by 1 base, with 14 bases between them. CDR3 length: 16 amino acids. Per the germline V gene, CDR1 is LNHDA and CDR2 is SQIVND (reference sequence). The CDR3 coding sequence is TGTGCCAGTAGTATAGGGGCAGGGGTGCGATCCTACGAGCAGTACTTC. Translated, it gives CASSIGAGVRSYEQYF.

V is TRBV5-1 and J is TRBJ1-2, with a weak D call TRBD1 (5 bases). V gave up 2 bases and J gave up 3 bases, with 14 bases separating them. The CDR3 runs to 15 residues. Per the germline V gene, CDR1 is SGHRS and CDR2 is YFSETQ. The CDR3 DNA reads as TGCGCCAGCAGCTTATTAGGGGTTAAAGACTATGGCTACACCTTC. Translated, it gives CASSLLGVKDYGYTF. Complete variable domain (other parts from reference TRBV5-1 and TRBJ1-2): KAGVTQTPRYLIKTRGQQVTLSCSPISGHRSVSWYQQTPGQGLQFLFEYFSETQRNKGNFPGRFSGRQFSNSRSEMNVSTLELGDSALYLCASSLLGVKDYGYTFGSGTRLTVV.

The chain couples TRBV29-1 to TRBJ2-7, with 7 bases aligning to TRBD2. Germline-derived CDR1 and CDR2 are SQVTM and ANQGSEA. Germline trimming cut 7 bases from V and 1 base from J; bases unmatched to any gene: 16. The CDR3 spans 16 residues. The CDR3 loop reads CSAVGLVGTLSYEQYF. The CDR3 DNA reads as TGCAGCGCCGTAGGACTAGTCGGTACGCTTTCCTACGAGCAGTACTTC.

This clone showed up just a few times. This chain joins TRBV7-2 and TRBJ1-5, with D uncertain. The CDR3 covers 12 residues. The germline gives CDR1 SGHTA, CDR2 FQGNSA. Trimming shortened V by 1 base and J by 9 bases, and 7 bases separated the two germline ends. For the CDR3, the DNA is TGTGCCAGCAGCTTAGGCGGCCGGCCCCAGCATTTT. Amino acid sequence: CASSLGGRPQHF.

This clone was seen just once. V usage is TRBV29-1 and J usage is TRBJ2-3; D remains ambiguous. The CDR3 has 14 residues. Trimming shortened V by 7 bases and J by 0 bases, and 14 bases separated the two germline ends. CDR1 SQVTM and CDR2 ANQGSEA come from the germline V gene. CDR3: CSATSASSTDTQYF. The CDR3 nucleotides are TGCAGCGCCACCTCGGCTAGTAGCACAGATACGCAGTATTTT.

Points on this clone: The junction departs from the called germline gene at one end, perhaps through a read error. The J gene is TRBJ2-5, the V gene TRBV5-1; maybe TRBD1 (5 bases). The CDR3 length is 13 residues. The germline gives CDR1 SGHRS, CDR2 YFSETQ. This CDR3 is CASRLGRVETQYF. The CDR3, as DNA: TGCGCCAGCAGATTGGGCAGGGTGGAGACCCAGTACTTC.

The chain has TRBV19 and TRBJ2-7; D gene unclear. The V gene lost 5 bases and the J gene lost 0 bases, with 14 bases spanning the gap. Germline V gene data show CDR1 as LNHDA and CDR2 as SQIVND (reference sequence). The CDR3 totals 15 residues. Written as DNA, the CDR3 is TGTGCCAGTAGTGCGCACAGCCTTAGCTCCTACGAGCAGTACTTC. Encoded protein: CASSAHSLSSYEQYF.

This chain links TRBV18 with TRBJ1-2; tentatively, D is TRBD1 (5 bases). The CDR3 runs to 13 residues. Trimming left V 2 bases short and J 7 bases short, with 11 bases between. Germline V gives CDR1 KGHSH, CDR2 LQKENI. CDR3 amino acids: CASSPGSQGGYTF. CDR3 DNA: TGTGCCAGCTCACCAGGGTCCCAGGGTGGCTACACCTTC.

A note on this clone: The junction does not match germline at one end; this may be a read error. V is TRBV28 and J is TRBJ2-2; D is perhaps TRBD2 (6 bases). Germline assignment: CDR1 MDHEN and CDR2 SYDVKM. The CDR3 runs 15 residues. CDR3 loop: CASSLGGTKTGELFF. In nucleotides, the CDR3 is TGTGCCAGCAGTTTAGGGGGGACGAAGACCGGGGAGCTGTTTTTT.

This clone was seen only once. The chain joins TRBV18 to TRBJ2-1; 7 bases are shared with TRBD2. Trimming at V came to 0 bases and at J to 0 bases, leaving 2 bases not matched to a gene. This CDR3 comprises 16 residues. The germline CDR1 and CDR2 sequences are KGHSH and LQKENI. The CDR3 DNA is TGTGCCAGCTCACCACCGACGGGAGGCTCCTACAATGAGCAGTTCTTC. It translates to CASSPPTGGSYNEQFF.

The genes are TRBV5-6 and TRBJ2-5; TRBD2 matches at 9 bases. This CDR3 has 16 residues. Germline lookup yields CDR1 SGHDT and CDR2 YYEEEE. Trimming at V came to 0 bases and at J to 5 bases, leaving 8 bases not matched to a gene. CDR3 bases: TGTGCCAGCAGCTTGGAGGCTAGCGGGAATCTTGAGACCCAGTACTTC. It yields the protein CASSLEASGNLETQYF.

The CDR3 here is CASSYSRQGQETQYF. The CDR3 DNA sequence: TGTGCCAGCAGTTACTCGAGGCAGGGCCAAGAGACCCAGTACTTC. The V gene is TRBV6-5, the J gene TRBJ2-5; D may be TRBD1 (5 bases). The CDR3 sequence is 15 residues long. Germline CDR1 MNHEY, CDR2 SVGAGI. The ends were cut back, 0 bases at V and 1 base at J, with 9 bases in the middle.

This sequence joins TRBV5-1 and TRBJ1-1; 9 nucleotides align to TRBD1. V was clipped by 1 base and J by 6 bases; unmatched bases: 1. The V gene's germline CDR1 is SGHRS and CDR2 YFSETQ. This CDR3 is built from 13 residues. The CDR3 protein is CASSLTGGSEAFF. The CDR3 DNA reads TGCGCCAGCAGCTTGACAGGGGGCTCTGAAGCTTTCTTT.

This chain connects TRBV7-8 to TRBJ2-2, with D tentatively TRBD2 (5 bases). The V gene's germline CDR1 is SGHVS and CDR2 FQNEAQ. Trimming removed 5 bases at V and 5 bases at J, with 9 bases between. The CDR3 is made up of 13 amino acids. CDR3 nucleotide sequence: TGTGCCAGCAGCAGAACGGGGACCGGGGAGCTGTTTTTT. Translated, it gives CASSRTGTGELFF.

J is TRBJ2-5 and V is TRBV28, with D uncertain. Trimming left V 10 bases short and J 0 bases short, with 9 bases between. This CDR3 has 12 amino acids. The germline CDR1 and CDR2 sequences are MDHEN and SYDVKM. The DNA for the CDR3 is TGTGCCATACAAGAACACCAAGAGACCCAGTACTTC. Protein: CAIQEHQETQYF.

The chain uses TRBV2 and TRBJ2-7; 7 nucleotides match TRBD2. V shed 6 bases, J shed 3 bases, and the junction held 11 bases outside the gene matches. CDR1 SNHLY and CDR2 FYNNEI come from the germline V gene. The CDR3 sequence is 15 residues long. The CDR3 nucleotides are TGTGCCAGCAGAATCGGTCGGGGGGTAAGCTACGAGCAGTACTTC. This encodes CASRIGRGVSYEQYF.

The chain employs TRBV9 and TRBJ1-4, with D tentatively TRBD1 (5 bases). Germline V gene lookup returns CDR1 SGDLS and CDR2 YYNGEE. Trimming removed 3 bases from V and 8 bases from J, with 17 bases in between. The CDR3 runs to 15 residues. The CDR3 loop reads CASSAYGAGREKLFF. The CDR3 DNA sequence: TGTGCCAGCAGCGCCTATGGGGCAGGGAGGGAAAAACTGTTTTTT. Full variable domain (missing parts from reference TRBV9 and TRBJ1-4): DSGVTQTPKHLITATGQRVTLRCSPRSGDLSVYWYQQSLDQGLQFLIQYYNGEERAKGNILERFSAQQFPDLHSELNLSSLELGDSALYFCASSAYGAGREKLFFGSGTQLSVL.

The chain links TRBV18 to TRBJ1-4; no definite D call. The CDR3 covers 20 residues. The germline CDR1 and CDR2 sequences are KGHSH and LQKENI. V shed 6 bases and J shed 7 bases, with 33 bases lying between them. CDR3 residues: CASSPYPPTIGSLSGEKLFF. CDR3 DNA: TGTGCCAGCTCGCCATACCCGCCTACCATCGGGTCCTTATCGGGTGAAAAACTGTTTTTT.